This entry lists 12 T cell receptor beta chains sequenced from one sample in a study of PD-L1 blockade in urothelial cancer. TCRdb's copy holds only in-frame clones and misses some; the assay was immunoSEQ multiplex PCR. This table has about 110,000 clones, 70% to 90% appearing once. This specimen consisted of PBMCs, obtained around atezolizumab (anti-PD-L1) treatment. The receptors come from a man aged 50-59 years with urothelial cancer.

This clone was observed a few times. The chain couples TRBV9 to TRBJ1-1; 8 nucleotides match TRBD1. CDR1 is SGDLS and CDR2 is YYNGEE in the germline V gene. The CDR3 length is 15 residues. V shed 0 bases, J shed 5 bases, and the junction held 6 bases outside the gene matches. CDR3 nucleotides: TGTGCCAGCAGCGTAGCTGGGACAGGTACGACTGAAGCTTTCTTT. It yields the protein CASSVAGTGTTEAFF. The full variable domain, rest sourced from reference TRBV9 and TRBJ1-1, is DSGVTQTPKHLITATGQRVTLRCSPRSGDLSVYWYQQSLDQGLQFLIQYYNGEERAKGNILERFSAQQFPDLHSELNLSSLELGDSALYFCASSVAGTGTTEAFFGQGTRLTVV.

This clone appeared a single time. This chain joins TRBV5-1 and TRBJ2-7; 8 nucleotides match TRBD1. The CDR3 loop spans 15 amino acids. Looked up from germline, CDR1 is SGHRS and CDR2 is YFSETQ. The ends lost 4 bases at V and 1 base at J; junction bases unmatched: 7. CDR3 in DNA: TGCGCCAGCAGCCCGGGGACAGGAAGATCCTACGAGCAGTACTTC. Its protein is CASSPGTGRSYEQYF.

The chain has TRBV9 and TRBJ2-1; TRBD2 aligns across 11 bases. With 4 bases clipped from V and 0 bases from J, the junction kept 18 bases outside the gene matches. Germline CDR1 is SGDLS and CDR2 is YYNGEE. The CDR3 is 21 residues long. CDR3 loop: CASSPHGGLGLADSSYNEQFF. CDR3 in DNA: TGTGCCAGCAGCCCCCATGGGGGCCTGGGACTAGCGGATAGCTCCTACAATGAGCAGTTCTTC.

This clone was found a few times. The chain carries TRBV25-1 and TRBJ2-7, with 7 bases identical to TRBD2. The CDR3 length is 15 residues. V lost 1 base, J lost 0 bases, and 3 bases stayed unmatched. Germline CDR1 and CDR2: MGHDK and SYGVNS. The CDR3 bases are TGTGCCAGCAGTGAATTCGGCGGGAGCTCCTACGAGCAGTACTTC. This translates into CASSEFGGSSYEQYF.

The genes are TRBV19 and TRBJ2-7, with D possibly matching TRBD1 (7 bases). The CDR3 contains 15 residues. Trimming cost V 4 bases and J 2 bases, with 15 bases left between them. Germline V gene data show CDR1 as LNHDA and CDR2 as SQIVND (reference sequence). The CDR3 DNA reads TGTGCCAGTAGTACACCAGGGGGGAAGACCTACGAGCAGTACTTC. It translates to CASSTPGGKTYEQYF.

CDR3 region: CAWAPGQGIGNQPQHF. CDR3 sequence (DNA): TGTGCCTGGGCTCCGGGACAGGGAATAGGCAATCAGCCCCAGCATTTT. The chain is built from TRBV30 and TRBJ1-5; 9 bases align to TRBD1. This CDR3 has 16 residues. Germline-derived CDR1 and CDR2 are GTSNPN and SVGIG (reference sequence). The ends lost 5 bases at V and 2 bases at J; junction bases unmatched: 10.

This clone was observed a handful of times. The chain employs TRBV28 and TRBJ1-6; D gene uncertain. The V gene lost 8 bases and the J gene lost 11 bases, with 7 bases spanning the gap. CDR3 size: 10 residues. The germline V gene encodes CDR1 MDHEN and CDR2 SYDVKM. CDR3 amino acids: CASGRAPLHF. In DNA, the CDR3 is TGTGCCAGCGGCCGTGCACCCCTCCACTTT.

The CDR3 loop is CASSQFLGQGAYNEQFF. The DNA of the CDR3 is TGCGCCAGCAGCCAATTCCTCGGACAGGGGGCATACAATGAGCAGTTCTTC. V gene TRBV4-1 combines with J gene TRBJ2-1; 11 bases are a match to TRBD1. The ends lost 2 bases at V and 4 bases at J; junction bases unmatched: 7. The CDR3 sequence is 17 residues long. Germline V gene sequence: CDR1 MGHRA, CDR2 YSYEKL.

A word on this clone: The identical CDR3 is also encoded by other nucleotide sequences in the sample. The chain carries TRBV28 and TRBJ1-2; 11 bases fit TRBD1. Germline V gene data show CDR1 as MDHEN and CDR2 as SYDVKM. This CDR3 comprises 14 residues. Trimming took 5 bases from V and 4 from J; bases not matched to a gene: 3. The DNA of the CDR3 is TGTGCCAGCAGTCGGACAGGGGGCGGCTATGGCTACACCTTC. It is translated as CASSRTGGGYGYTF.

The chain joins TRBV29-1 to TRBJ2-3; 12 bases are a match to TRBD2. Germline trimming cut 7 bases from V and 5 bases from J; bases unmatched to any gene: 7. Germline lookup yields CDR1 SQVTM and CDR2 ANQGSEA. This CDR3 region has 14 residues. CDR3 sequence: CSALTSGRRDTQYF. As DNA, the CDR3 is TGCAGCGCTTTGACTAGCGGGAGAAGAGATACGCAGTATTTT.

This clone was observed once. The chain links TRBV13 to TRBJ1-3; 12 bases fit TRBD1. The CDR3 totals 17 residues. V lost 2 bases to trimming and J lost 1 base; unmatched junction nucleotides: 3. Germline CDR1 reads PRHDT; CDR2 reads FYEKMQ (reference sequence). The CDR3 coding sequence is TGTGCCAGCAGCTTACGGGACAGGGGGCTGTCTGGAAACACCATATATTTT. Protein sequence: CASSLRDRGLSGNTIYF.

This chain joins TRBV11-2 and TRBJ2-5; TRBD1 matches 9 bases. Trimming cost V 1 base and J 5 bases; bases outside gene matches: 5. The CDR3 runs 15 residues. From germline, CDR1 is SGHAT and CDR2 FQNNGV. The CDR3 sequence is CASSLVGTGPETQYF. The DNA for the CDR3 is TGTGCCAGCAGCTTAGTCGGGACAGGGCCGGAGACCCAGTACTTC.